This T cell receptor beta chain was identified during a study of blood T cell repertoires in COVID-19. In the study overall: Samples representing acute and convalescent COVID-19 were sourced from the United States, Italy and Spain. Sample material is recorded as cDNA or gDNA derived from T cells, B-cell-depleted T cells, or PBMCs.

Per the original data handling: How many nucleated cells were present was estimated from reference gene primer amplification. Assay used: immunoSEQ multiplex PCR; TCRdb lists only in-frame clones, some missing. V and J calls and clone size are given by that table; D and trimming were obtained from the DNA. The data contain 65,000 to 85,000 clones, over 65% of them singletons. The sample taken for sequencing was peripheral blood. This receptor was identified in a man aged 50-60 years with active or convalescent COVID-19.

The CDR3 DNA reads TGTGCCAGCAGTTATGCCAGGGGGACAGATACGCAGTATTTT. Amino acids: CASSYARGTDTQYF. The V call is TRBV6-2 or TRBV6-3, the J call TRBJ2-3; TRBD1 agrees at 7 bases. The CDR3 is 14 amino acids. CDR1 and CDR2 from the germline V gene are MNHEY and SVGEGT. Trimming removed 3 bases from V and 3 bases from J; junction bases left unmatched: 3.